This TCR beta chain was recovered during a study of T-cell memory formation after mild COVID-19 (TCRdb year 2021). For the wider study: Most TCR sequence clusters were specific to one of the two donors. T-cell clones expanding and contracting after mild COVID-19 in a couple of donors were tracked by longitudinal TCRalpha and TCRbeta repertoire sequencing. The cohort comprised two young, previously healthy adult volunteers, one female and one male. Overall results and qualifications from the work: Only two mild cases were covered by the study, and larger cohorts that include severe cases with pre-infection samples were considered necessary. The second-wave clones that peaked on day 37 were not confirmed to be SARS-CoV-2 specific. Clones contracting from day 15 to 85 had balanced CD4/CD8 phenotypes, while a second wave expanding from day 15 to 37 was biased towards CD4+. Some responding clones were found in pre-infection memory, which suggests that pre-existing cross-reactive memory T cells took part in the SARS-CoV-2 response. Contracting CD4+ clones appeared mostly in the CM and EM memory subsets, whereas CD8+ clones were enriched in EMRA.

Trimming takes 8 bases from V and 8 bases from J, and the germline ends sit 9 bases apart. Including the terminal cysteine and phenylalanine, the CDR3 comprises 10 residues. Just CDR3 DNA is preserved here, 30 bases in frame from base 1. According to the germline V gene, CDR1 reads SNHLY and CDR2 reads FYNNEI. This clonotype was detected a few times. This receptor's antigen is unknown. Base qualities are missing; no much larger clone stands one base away. The sequencing machine was an Illumina NovaSeq 6000. cDNA libraries for TCRalpha and TCRbeta were prepared by 5'RACE using constant-segment primers, with sample barcodes and unique molecular identifiers added. RNA was extracted from every sample with Trizol reagent. The libraries were amplified in two PCR steps, and the second step added a second sample barcode and Illumina TruSeq adapters. Sequencing of libraries was performed on an Illumina NovaSeq with 2 x 150 bp paired-end reads. The original methods were these. Reads were demultiplexed and collapsed into UMI-guided consensus sequences with migec v1.2.7. With mixcr v2.1.11, UMI consensuses were aligned to TRA and TRB V and J templates and assembled into clonotypes. Clonotypes were classified as expanded or contracted when called significant by both edgeR and NoisET, with noise models trained on biological replicates. edgeR calls used a false discovery rate-adjusted p below 0.01 and a log2 fold-change threshold of 1. PCA with hierarchical clustering of max-normalized trajectories of the 1000 most abundant clonotypes was used as exploratory dynamics analysis. Each responding clone was given a CD4 or CD8 phenotype based on the CD4+ and CD8+ repertoires, which had been sequenced separately. TCRdb trimmed the raw reads at Q25, called clones with MiXCR and kept productive beta chains. Under each unique CDR3 protein, matching rows form one entry showing the most common genes and DNA. These V and J calls derive from TCRdb rather than the authors' analysis. For this sample there are hundreds of thousands of distinct CDR3 sequences; 15% to 20% appear just once. The ten most abundant clones make up approximately 23% of the sample.

Ficoll-Paque density gradient centrifugation was the method used to isolate PBMCs. This sequence was found in a man aged 18 to 30 who had mild COVID-19 (a few samples of this study predate the infection). The sample titles of this study are shuffled in the database, so cell type and time point are left out; the donor was told from shared clones. The chain is assembled from TRBV2 and TRBJ1-2; TRBD1 is a weak D gene call, 5 bases matching. What was sequenced was PBMCs or a T cell subset sorted from them (not recorded which). The CDR3 loop reads CASGREGYTF. In nucleotide form, the sequence is TGTGCCAGCGGCAGGGAGGGCTACACCTTC.